Given below is one T cell receptor (beta chain) in context. Assay: immunoSEQ multiplex PCR; the TCRdb copy retains only in-frame clones and omits some. Of some 72,000 clones listed, around nine tenths are singletons. The CDR3 runs 16 residues. The trim removed 6 bases at V and 3 bases at J, leaving 10 bases unmatched. CDR1 and CDR2 (germline): MRHNA, SNTAGT. The data originate from a study of blood T cell repertoires in COVID-19. V and J are TRBV6-4 and TRBJ2-5; 10 bases are shared with TRBD2. Sequenced input: peripheral blood. The source of this sequence is a man between 50 and 59 years old with active or convalescent COVID-19. The chain's CDR3 is CASSSGQAGGEETQYF. In DNA, the CDR3 is TGTGCCAGCAGCTCCGGACAAGCGGGGGGGGAAGAGACCCAGTACTTC.